The rows below give T cell receptor beta chains drawn from one sample of a study of blood T cell repertoires in COVID-19. Clones were sequenced by immunoSEQ multiplex PCR, and TCRdb holds only the in-frame ones, with some missing. The table includes 180,000 or so clones, approximately 88% detected once. Sequencing input: peripheral blood. Receptor source: a woman aged 25 to 45 with acute or convalescent COVID-19. The conserved cysteine and the conserved F or W are not part of the CDR3 here. Fields, in order: J gene, V gene, clone size, CDR3 protein. A clone size is listed for some rows: how often the clone was seen (once, few, many), or a class if it is expanded.

J: TRBJ2-7; V: TRBV27; size: NA; CDR3: ASSGHTGGFYEQY
J: TRBJ2-5; V: TRBV4-2; size: NA; CDR3: ASRRLAGQETQY
J: TRBJ2-3; V: TRBV5-1; size: NA; CDR3: ASSLVPGLTDTQY
J: TRBJ1-5; V: TRBV6-5; size: NA; CDR3: ASSRTSYSNQPQH
J: TRBJ2-5; V: TRBV6-5; size: once; CDR3: ASLTSGQETQY
J: TRBJ2-5; V: TRBV5-4; size: NA; CDR3: ASSPRDRVGETQY
J: TRBJ1-3; V: TRBV7-2; size: NA; CDR3: ASSPRGGSGNTIY
J: TRBJ1-6; V: TRBV5-4; size: few; CDR3: ASSLVYGDSYNSPLH
J: TRBJ2-3; V: TRBV7-2; size: NA; CDR3: ASSLATRTDTQY
J: TRBJ1-1; V: TRBV28; size: NA; CDR3: ASSLTGSMNTEAF
J: TRBJ2-3; V: TRBV5-4; size: NA; CDR3: ASRYGQGTDTQY
J: TRBJ2-1; V: TRBV1; size: NA; CDR3: TSSQGRALDEQF
J: TRBJ2-5; V: TRBV19; size: NA; CDR3: ASSGSGQETQY
J: TRBJ1-1; V: TRBV4-2; size: NA; CDR3: ASLYRGRAF
J: TRBJ1-1; V: TRBV5-1; size: NA; CDR3: ASMGEHSEAF
J: TRBJ2-1; V: TRBV5-5; size: NA; CDR3: ASTEKVRLQPGTSGNEQF